Below, 14 T cell receptor beta chains from the same sample are listed, as sequenced in a study of T-cell reconstitution after alpha-beta-depleted transplantation in children. Preparing the TCRbeta library involved the use of unique molecular identifiers. TCRdb used MiXCR to reprocess the PCR reads, holding one entry per CDR3 protein. The data hold 3,000 to 4,500 distinct CDR3 sequences, with about a quarter observed a single time. The specimen was PBMCs, mostly from graft donor cells, collected 60 days after TCRalphabeta/CD19-depleted stem cell transplant. These TCRs come from a boy younger than two who had a stem cell transplant for acute myeloid leukemia, so the T cells may come from the graft donor.

This clonotype is medium-sized (0.01 to 0.1%) within its sample. The chain employs TRBV4-2 and TRBJ2-2; D not certain. The germline CDR1 and CDR2 sequences are LGHNA and YNFKEQ. V lost 0 bases and J lost 5, with 7 bases in between. There are 14 residues in the CDR3. CDR3 amino acids: CASSQEGRTGELFF. The CDR3 bases are TGTGCCAGCAGCCAAGAGGGCAGGACCGGGGAGCTGTTTTTT.

The chain uses TRBV29-1 and TRBJ2-5, with TRBD2 as a possible D gene (6 bases). The CDR3 spans 12 residues. The germline V gene encodes CDR1 SQVTM and CDR2 ANQGSEA. V was cut by 6 bases and J by 5 bases, with 13 bases left in between. This chain's CDR3 is CSVVTSRETQYF. DNA for the CDR3: TGCAGCGTCGTGACTAGTAGGGAGACCCAGTACTTC.

This rearrangement joins TRBV5-4 to TRBJ2-3; unclear D gene. Germline V lookup: CDR1 SGHNT, CDR2 YYREEE (reference sequence). CDR3 length: 14 amino acids. Trimming removed 0 bases at V and 11 bases at J, with 16 bases between. CDR3 in amino acids: CASSLGLPGSEQYF. The CDR3 DNA reads TGTGCCAGCAGCTTGGGGCTCCCCGGCTCTGAGCAGTATTTT.

This clonotype was detected ten times or more. This sequence joins TRBV19 and TRBJ2-2, with a weak D call TRBD2 (5 bases). The length of the CDR3 is 15 residues. V dropped 6 bases and J dropped 5 bases, with 16 bases sitting between them. Looked up from germline, CDR1 is LNHDA and CDR2 is SQIVND (reference sequence). The CDR3 DNA reads TGTGCCAGTAGAGGTCGCGGGCATCGAACCGGGGAGCTGTTTTTT. It encodes CASRGRGHRTGELFF.

This clonotype was counted at least ten times. Here the CDR3 reads CASRAGILSGYTF. In DNA, the CDR3 is TGTGCCAGCAGGGCAGGGATCCTTTCGGGCTACACCTTC. The chain uses TRBV2 and TRBJ1-2; tentatively, D is TRBD1 (5 bases). V gave up 6 bases and J gave up 8 bases, with 16 bases separating them. Germline V gene data show CDR1 as SNHLY and CDR2 as FYNNEI. The CDR3 runs 13 residues. Supplemented by reference TRBV2 and TRBJ1-2, the full variable domain reads EPEVTQTPSHQVTQMGQEVILRCVPISNHLYFYWYRQILGQKVEFLVSFYNNEISEKSEIFDDQFSVERPDGSNFTLKIRSTKLEDSAMYFCASRAGILSGYTFGSGTRLTVV.

This clonotype was seen many times. The genes are TRBV7-9 and TRBJ2-5, with a tentative D call TRBD1 (5 bases). This CDR3 region has 15 residues. V lost 1 base to trimming and J lost 5 bases, with 14 bases between them. Germline V gives CDR1 SEHNR, CDR2 FQNEAQ (reference sequence). The CDR3 DNA reads as TGTGCCAGCAGCTTAGGATCGGCCAGGGCTGAGACCCAGTACTTC. Its translation: CASSLGSARAETQYF.

This clonotype was seen repeatedly, ten times or more. The chain couples TRBV18 to TRBJ2-1; D may be TRBD2 (6 bases). The length of the CDR3 is 16 residues. V shed 3 bases and J shed 0 bases, with 12 bases lying between them. CDR1 and CDR2 from the germline V gene are KGHSH and LQKENI. The CDR3 protein is CASSPRDSRSYNEQFF. The DNA for the CDR3 is TGTGCCAGCTCACCTCGGGACTCCCGCTCCTACAATGAGCAGTTCTTC.

This clonotype was recorded at least ten times. V and J are TRBV28 and TRBJ1-4; D possibly corresponds to TRBD1 (5 bases). CDR3 length: 14 residues. Germline CDR1 MDHEN, CDR2 SYDVKM. Trimming stripped 6 bases from V and 3 bases from J, with 11 bases between. In DNA form, the CDR3 reads TGTGCCAGCAGCCACCAGGGCTCTAATGAAAAACTGTTTTTT. Encoded protein: CASSHQGSNEKLFF.

This clonotype is medium-sized within its sample. V and J are TRBV20-1 and TRBJ2-7; weak D call: TRBD1 (5 bases). V shed 2 bases and J shed 2 bases, with 7 bases lying between them. In germline, CDR1 is DFQATT, CDR2 SNEGSKA (reference sequence). The CDR3 contains 12 residues. CDR3 loop: CSARQGPYEQYV. The CDR3 DNA reads TGCAGTGCTAGACAGGGCCCCTACGAGCAGTACGTC.

This clonotype was counted at least ten times. The genes are TRBV20-1 and TRBJ2-3; D perhaps matches TRBD2 (6 bases). Germline CDR1 DFQATT, CDR2 SNEGSKA (reference sequence). CDR3 length: 15 amino acids. V lost 1 base, J lost 5 bases, and 16 bases lay in between. The CDR3 coding sequence is TGCAGTGCTAGAGGATCTAGCGCATTCAAAGATACGCAGTATTTT. Translated: CSARGSSAFKDTQYF.

In its sample, this clonotype is medium-sized. This rearrangement joins TRBV29-1 to TRBJ2-1; TRBD1 matches 7 bases. J lost 8 bases, V lost 7 bases, and 5 bases had no gene match. This CDR3 is 11 amino acids long. The V gene's germline CDR1 is SQVTM and CDR2 ANQGSEA. CDR3 nucleotides: TGCAGCGGGACAGGAACACATGAGCAGTTCTTC. Amino acid sequence: CSGTGTHEQFF.

Sample share makes this clonotype medium-sized. The genes are TRBV5-1 and TRBJ2-7, with D maybe TRBD1 (5 bases). Germline V CDR1 and CDR2: SGHRS, YFSETQ. There are 14 residues in the CDR3. With 0 bases removed from V and 3 bases from J, the gap between germline ends came to 10 bases. The CDR3 is CASSLEPTDYEQYF. The CDR3 bases are TGCGCCAGCAGCTTGGAGCCGACAGACTACGAGCAGTACTTC.

This clonotype is medium-sized (0.01 to 0.1%) within its sample. CDR3 nucleotides: TGTGCCAGCAGGTATTGGACTGAAGCTTTCTTT. Amino acid sequence: CASRYWTEAFF. This rearrangement joins TRBV2 to TRBJ1-1; D remains ambiguous. CDR1 and CDR2 from the germline V gene are SNHLY and FYNNEI. The CDR3 spans 11 residues. V was trimmed by 6 bases and J by 5 bases, leaving 7 bases between them.

This clonotype was seen many times. The chain has TRBV7-2 and TRBJ2-7; tentative D call: TRBD2 (5 bases). CDR3 length: 16 amino acids. Trimming took 5 bases from V and 0 from J, leaving 17 bases between them. The germline CDR1 and CDR2 sequences are SGHTA and FQGNSA. As DNA, the CDR3 is TGTGCCAGCAGCACCGCCGGGGTCCAAAGCTCCTACGAGCAGTACTTC. Protein: CASSTAGVQSSYEQYF.